This T cell receptor (beta chain) was identified in a study of identical twins. General study findings and limits: The models gave estimates that fell short of the out-of-frame TCR alpha sharing seen in monozygotic twins. For out-of-frame beta sequences, excess twin sharing was weaker. Cord blood beta clonotypes that were abundant carried fewer insertions, and memory repertoires showed no such trend.

This clonotype was seen a few times. Its antigen remains unidentified. In TCRdb, the 5' RACE reads were re-called with MiXCR into one record per CDR3 protein. This table holds hundreds of thousands of distinct CDR3 sequences, about 22% found once. The V and J ends lost 10 bases and 2 bases respectively, with 13 bases between them. The CDR3 totals 13 residues. Germline V gene lookup returns CDR1 ENHRY and CDR2 SYGVKD. The data were also submitted as part of a second study, on yellow fever vaccine responses in identical twins. That work contributes: Among the twins, the vaccine T cell response reportedly seemed partly convergent and partly personalized.

The sequencing sample was made of CD4+ T cells sorted from blood. This receptor was obtained from a woman between 18 and 30 years old in good health. The chain has TRBV10-3 and TRBJ2-3, with D possibly matching TRBD1 (6 bases). CDR3 nucleotide sequence: TGTGCCACCCTGACAGGAGACACAGATACGCAGTATTTT. This codes for CATLTGDTDTQYF.